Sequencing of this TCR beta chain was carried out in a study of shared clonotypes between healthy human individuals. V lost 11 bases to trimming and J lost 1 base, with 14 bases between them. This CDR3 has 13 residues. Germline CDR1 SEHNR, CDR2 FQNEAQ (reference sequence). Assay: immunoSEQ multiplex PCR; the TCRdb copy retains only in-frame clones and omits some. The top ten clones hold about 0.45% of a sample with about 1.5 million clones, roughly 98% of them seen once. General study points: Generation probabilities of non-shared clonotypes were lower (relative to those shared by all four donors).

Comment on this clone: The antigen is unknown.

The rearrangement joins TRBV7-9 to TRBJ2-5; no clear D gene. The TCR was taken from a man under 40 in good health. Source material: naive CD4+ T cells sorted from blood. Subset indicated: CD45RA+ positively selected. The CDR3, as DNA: TGTGCCGGCTCGGGTGCCGCCCAAGAGACCCAGTACTTC. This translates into CAGSGAAQETQYF.